Listed below are T cell receptor beta chains from one sample, sequenced in a study of read filtering for tumor transcriptome and immune sequencing. One entry per CDR3 protein results from TCRdb running MiXCR on the reads. The sample shows approximately 60,000 distinct CDR3 sequences, roughly 19% of them seen only once. Sample: a population of CD138-negative cells sorted from bone marrow. The receptors here all came from a donor over 35 with multiple myeloma. Both conserved end residues are part of each CDR3. The order of the fields is J gene, V gene, CDR3 protein.

j_gene: TRBJ2-1
v_gene: TRBV13
CDR3aa: CASGTSRDREQFF

j_gene: TRBJ2-7
v_gene: TRBV29-1
CDR3aa: CSVDAGGTGIYEQYF

j_gene: TRBJ1-1
v_gene: TRBV4-1
CDR3aa: CASSQDGGRTGNTEAFF

j_gene: TRBJ2-1
v_gene: TRBV28
CDR3aa: CASRLRTLTHEQFF

j_gene: TRBJ1-6
v_gene: TRBV28
CDR3aa: CASSFSPPGQLNSPLHF

j_gene: TRBJ2-7
v_gene: TRBV6-2/TRBV6-3
CDR3aa: CASSLLAGIRKDEQYF

j_gene: TRBJ1-2
v_gene: TRBV28
CDR3aa: CASSLQGTALYGYTF

j_gene: TRBJ2-4
v_gene: TRBV5-4
CDR3aa: CASSLSGLGSKNIQYF

j_gene: TRBJ1-5
v_gene: TRBV28
CDR3aa: CASSRQGNRQPQHF

j_gene: TRBJ2-7
v_gene: TRBV11-2
CDR3aa: CASSLVSSGGGEQYF

j_gene: TRBJ2-7
v_gene: TRBV28
CDR3aa: CASSLRAGGAYEQYF

j_gene: TRBJ1-1
v_gene: TRBV11-2
CDR3aa: CASSLDGDRGWWTEAFF

j_gene: TRBJ2-3
v_gene: TRBV23-1
CDR3aa: CASSQLKQGQDTQYF

j_gene: TRBJ2-3
v_gene: TRBV20-1
CDR3aa: CSWILAGGTDTQYF

j_gene: TRBJ2-1
v_gene: TRBV21-1
CDR3aa: CASSKVNRGKNNEQFF

j_gene: TRBJ1-5
v_gene: TRBV9
CDR3aa: CASSAFRAGQPQHF

j_gene: TRBJ2-1
v_gene: TRBV29-1
CDR3aa: CSVRGLAGGGEQFF

j_gene: TRBJ1-1
v_gene: TRBV20-1
CDR3aa: CSAPGTTNTEAFF

j_gene: TRBJ1-1
v_gene: TRBV6-2/TRBV6-3
CDR3aa: CASIGTGITEAFF

j_gene: TRBJ2-7
v_gene: TRBV5-1
CDR3aa: CASSLTGGYEQYF

j_gene: TRBJ1-1
v_gene: TRBV18
CDR3aa: CASSLDGNTEAFF

j_gene: TRBJ1-4
v_gene: TRBV7-9
CDR3aa: CASSLEFWATEEKLFF

j_gene: TRBJ1-4
v_gene: TRBV28
CDR3aa: CASGARGGDEKLFF

j_gene: TRBJ2-1
v_gene: TRBV2
CDR3aa: CASSEVPTGDEQFF

j_gene: TRBJ2-3
v_gene: TRBV18
CDR3aa: CASSPPPSTDTQYF

j_gene: TRBJ2-7
v_gene: TRBV29-1
CDR3aa: CSVSDREYEQYF

j_gene: TRBJ2-2
v_gene: TRBV28
CDR3aa: CASSFAAQNTGELFF

j_gene: TRBJ1-5
v_gene: TRBV11-2
CDR3aa: CASSPAGAQNQPQHF

j_gene: TRBJ2-5
v_gene: TRBV14
CDR3aa: CASSQDLTGQGETQYF

j_gene: TRBJ1-2
v_gene: TRBV28
CDR3aa: CASRVSGHYGYTF